This record concerns one T cell receptor (beta chain) sequence. Original methodology: Nucleated cell number was recorded as an estimate derived from reference gene primer amplification. Some clones are missing from TCRdb's copy, which holds only in-frame ones; the method was immunoSEQ multiplex PCR. Clone size and V and J calls were adopted from that table, with D and trimming inferred from the DNA. The table lists just under 350,000 clones, roughly 89% of them singletons. The data belong to a study of blood T cell repertoires in COVID-19. As for the study in general: COVID-19 samples from acute and convalescent phases originated in the United States, Italy and Spain. Nucleic acid was either cDNA or gDNA, and it came from T cells, B-cell-depleted T cells, or PBMCs.

The germline V gene encodes CDR1 LGHDT and CDR2 YNNKEL (reference sequence). With V trimmed by 0 bases and J by 6 bases, 5 bases remained unmatched. The CDR3 totals 14 residues. This receptor was obtained from a woman aged 18-35 years who had recovered from COVID-19. The sample comprised peripheral blood. The rearrangement uses TRBV3-1 (or the pseudogene TRBV3-2) and TRBJ2-7; TRBD2 matches 7 bases. The CDR3 region has the DNA TGTGCCAGCAGCCAAGAAGCGGGAATTGGCGAGCAGTACGTC. Protein sequence: CASSQEAGIGEQYV.